This TCR beta chain was recorded in a study of T-cell reconstitution after alpha-beta-depleted transplantation in children. Study results and caveats: Surviving recipient T cells and thymic progenitors accounted for the high day-60 TCRbeta diversity observed in some patients. The study reportedly traced alpha-beta T cells about two months after transplant to several hundred expanded graft clones. It was newly produced T cells that mostly accounted for T-cell counts and diversity one year after transplant.

This clonotype was counted at least ten times. Its target is unknown. A TCRbeta library incorporating unique molecular identifiers was prepared. MiXCR was run by TCRdb on the PCR reads, yielding one entry per CDR3 protein. Of 200,000 to 250,000 distinct CDR3 sequences in the sample, less than 9% were seen once. The CDR3 extends over 11 amino acids. The germline CDR1 and CDR2 sequences are SGHTA and FQGNSA. The V and J ends lost 5 bases and 6 bases respectively, with 8 bases between them. The sequence was collected from a male patient younger than 18 who had a stem cell transplant for acute lymphoblastic leukemia, so the T cells may come from the graft donor. The genes are TRBV7-2 and TRBJ2-7, with unresolved D. Sample: PBMCs, mostly from graft donor cells, taken 180 days after TCRalphabeta/CD19-depleted stem cell transplant. The CDR3 DNA reads TGTGCCAGCAGCCGCTCGGGCGAGCAGTACTTC. It encodes CASSRSGEQYF.